The rows below give T cell receptor beta chains drawn from one sample of a study of blood T cell repertoires in COVID-19. The repertoire was sequenced with immunoSEQ multiplex PCR; TCRdb's copy has only in-frame clones and lacks some. The sample consists of around 300,000 clones, around 90% of them appearing once. Sequencing was carried out using peripheral blood. The receptors come from a man aged 18-30 years with active or convalescent COVID-19. The CDR3 runs from the conserved cysteine through the conserved F or W. The order of the fields is V gene, J gene, clone size, D gene, CDR3 DNA, CDR3 protein. D genes are given only for firm matches. Size is omitted from some rows. Given values are once, few, many or a class for expanded clones.

v_call: TRBV6-5
j_call: TRBJ2-2
clone_size: NA
d_call: TRBD1
cdr3_nt: TGTGCCAGCAGGGGACAGGGAAACACCGGGGAGCTGTTTTTT
cdr3_aa: CASRGQGNTGELFF

v_call: TRBV5-1
j_call: TRBJ2-7
clone_size: NA
d_call: TRBD1
cdr3_nt: TGCGCCAGCAGCTTGGCCGGGACAGGACACTACGAGCAGTACTTC
cdr3_aa: CASSLAGTGHYEQYF

v_call: TRBV19
j_call: TRBJ1-4
clone_size: NA
d_call: NA
cdr3_nt: TGTGCCACCCAGGGGCCGGCAACTAATGAAAAACTGTTTTTT
cdr3_aa: CATQGPATNEKLFF

v_call: TRBV12-3/TRBV12-4
j_call: TRBJ1-2
clone_size: few
d_call: NA
cdr3_nt: TGTGCCAGCAGTCCCGGCTATGGCTACACCTTC
cdr3_aa: CASSPGYGYTF

v_call: TRBV19
j_call: TRBJ1-4
clone_size: once
d_call: NA
cdr3_nt: TGTGCCAGTAGTATTACAGGGTTGGAAAAACTGTTTTTT
cdr3_aa: CASSITGLEKLFF

v_call: TRBV9
j_call: TRBJ2-2
clone_size: NA
d_call: TRBD1
cdr3_nt: TGTGCCAGCAGCCCACAGGGGGTTCAGGCCACCGGGGAGCTGTTTTTT
cdr3_aa: CASSPQGVQATGELFF

v_call: TRBV5-6
j_call: TRBJ2-1
clone_size: NA
d_call: TRBD2
cdr3_nt: TGTGCCAGCAGCCCCGGGACTAGTTACAATGAGCAGTTCTTC
cdr3_aa: CASSPGTSYNEQFF

v_call: TRBV28
j_call: TRBJ1-5
clone_size: NA
d_call: TRBD1
cdr3_nt: TGTGCCAGCAGGGATTCCGCCGGGACAGGGCTTCAGCCCCAGCATTTT
cdr3_aa: CASRDSAGTGLQPQHF

v_call: TRBV7-8
j_call: TRBJ2-7
clone_size: NA
d_call: TRBD2
cdr3_nt: TGTGCCAGCAGCTCAGACCGGACTAGCGGGAGGGACTACGAGCAGTACTTC
cdr3_aa: CASSSDRTSGRDYEQYF

v_call: TRBV3-1/TRBV3-2
j_call: TRBJ2-1
clone_size: NA
d_call: NA
cdr3_nt: TGTGCCAGCAGCCAAACGAGTGGTTCGGGCAATGAGCAGTTCTTC
cdr3_aa: CASSQTSGSGNEQFF